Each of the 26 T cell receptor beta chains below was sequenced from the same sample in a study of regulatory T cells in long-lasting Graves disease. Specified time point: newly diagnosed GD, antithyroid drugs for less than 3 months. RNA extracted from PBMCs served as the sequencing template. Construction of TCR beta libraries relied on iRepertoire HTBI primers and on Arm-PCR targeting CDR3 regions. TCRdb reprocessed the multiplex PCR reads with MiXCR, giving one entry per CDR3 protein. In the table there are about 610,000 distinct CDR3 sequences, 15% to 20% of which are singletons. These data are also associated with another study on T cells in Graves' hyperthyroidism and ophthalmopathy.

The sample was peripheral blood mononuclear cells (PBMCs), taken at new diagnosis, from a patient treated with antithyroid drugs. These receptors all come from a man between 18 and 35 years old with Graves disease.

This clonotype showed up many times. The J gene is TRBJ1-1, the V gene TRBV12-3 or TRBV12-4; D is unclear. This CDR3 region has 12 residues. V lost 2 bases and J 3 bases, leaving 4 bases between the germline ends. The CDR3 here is CASSLRYTEAFF. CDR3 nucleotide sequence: TGTGCCAGCAGTTTACGATACACTGAAGCTTTCTTT.

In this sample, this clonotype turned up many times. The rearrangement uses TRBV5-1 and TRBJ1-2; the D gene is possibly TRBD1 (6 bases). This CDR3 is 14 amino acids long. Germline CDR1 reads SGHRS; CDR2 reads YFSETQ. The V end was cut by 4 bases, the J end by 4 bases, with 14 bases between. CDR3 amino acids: CASSGGTNFYGYTF. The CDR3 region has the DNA TGCGCCAGCAGCGGAGGGACAAATTTCTATGGCTACACCTTC.

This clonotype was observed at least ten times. CDR3 amino acids: CASSHDLTGNYGYTF. The CDR3 nucleotides read TGTGCCAGCAGTCACGACCTGACAGGAAACTATGGCTACACCTTC. The genes are TRBV27 and TRBJ1-2; weak D call: TRBD1 (6 bases). Germline V lookup: CDR1 MNHEY, CDR2 SMNVEV (reference sequence). CDR3 size: 15 residues. V lost 5 bases, J lost 2 bases, and 15 bases lay in between.

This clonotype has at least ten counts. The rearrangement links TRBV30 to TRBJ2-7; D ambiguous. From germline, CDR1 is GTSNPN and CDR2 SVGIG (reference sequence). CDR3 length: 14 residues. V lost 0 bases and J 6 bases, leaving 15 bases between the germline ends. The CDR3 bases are TGTGCCTGGAGTGTACCCGGACGTGGTCTCGAGCAGTACTTC. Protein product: CAWSVPGRGLEQYF.

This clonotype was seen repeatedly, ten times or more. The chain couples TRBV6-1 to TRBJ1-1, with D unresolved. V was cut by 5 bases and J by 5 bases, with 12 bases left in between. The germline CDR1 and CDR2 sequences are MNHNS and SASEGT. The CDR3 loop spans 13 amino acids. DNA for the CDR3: TGTGCCAGCAGTCCGGGAAGAGCAACTGAAGCTTTCTTT. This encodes CASSPGRATEAFF.

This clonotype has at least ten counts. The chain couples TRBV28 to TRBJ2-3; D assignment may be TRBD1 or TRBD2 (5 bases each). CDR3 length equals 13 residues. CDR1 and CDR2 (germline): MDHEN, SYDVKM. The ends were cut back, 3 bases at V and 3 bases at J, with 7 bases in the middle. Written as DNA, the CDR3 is TGTGCCAGCAGTTTCAGGGAGACAGATACGCAGTATTTT. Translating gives CASSFRETDTQYF.

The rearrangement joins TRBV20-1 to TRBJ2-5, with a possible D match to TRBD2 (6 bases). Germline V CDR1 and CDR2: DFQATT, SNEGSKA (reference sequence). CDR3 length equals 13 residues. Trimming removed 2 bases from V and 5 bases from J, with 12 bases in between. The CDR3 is CSARWTGGETQYF. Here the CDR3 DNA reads TGCAGTGCTAGATGGACCGGAGGGGAGACCCAGTACTTC.

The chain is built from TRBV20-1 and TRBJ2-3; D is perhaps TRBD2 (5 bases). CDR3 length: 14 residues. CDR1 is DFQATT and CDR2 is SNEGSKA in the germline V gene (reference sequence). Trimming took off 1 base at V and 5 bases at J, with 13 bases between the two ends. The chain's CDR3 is CSARVRELGDTQYF. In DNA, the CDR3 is TGCAGTGCTAGAGTTAGGGAGTTGGGAGATACGCAGTATTTT.

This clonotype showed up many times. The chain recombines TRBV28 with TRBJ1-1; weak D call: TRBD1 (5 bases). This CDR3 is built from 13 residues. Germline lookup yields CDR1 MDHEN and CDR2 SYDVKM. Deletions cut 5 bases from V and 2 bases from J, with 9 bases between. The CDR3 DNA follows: TGTGCCAGCAGTCGGGGGGGTAACACTGAAGCTTTCTTT. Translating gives CASSRGGNTEAFF. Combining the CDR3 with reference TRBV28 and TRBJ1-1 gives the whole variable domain DVKVTQSSRYLVKRTGEKVFLECVQDMDHENMFWYRQDPGLGLRLIYFSYDVKMKEKGDIPEGYSVSREKKERFSLILESASTNQTSMYLCASSRGGNTEAFFGQGTRLTVV.

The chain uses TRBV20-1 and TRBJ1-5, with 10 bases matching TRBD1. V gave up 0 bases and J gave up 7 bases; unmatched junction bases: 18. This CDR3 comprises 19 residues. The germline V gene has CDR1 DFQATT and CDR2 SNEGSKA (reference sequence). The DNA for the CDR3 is TGCAGTGCTAGAGAGTTAGTCCGGGACAGGGGTCCGGTCAGCCAGCCCCAGCATTTT. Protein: CSARELVRDRGPVSQPQHF.

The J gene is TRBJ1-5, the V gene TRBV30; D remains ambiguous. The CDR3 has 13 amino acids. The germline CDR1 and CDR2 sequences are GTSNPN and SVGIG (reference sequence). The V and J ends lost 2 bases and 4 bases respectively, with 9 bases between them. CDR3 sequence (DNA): TGTGCCTGGAGTCCCGACCTTAATCAGCCCCAGCATTTT. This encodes CAWSPDLNQPQHF.

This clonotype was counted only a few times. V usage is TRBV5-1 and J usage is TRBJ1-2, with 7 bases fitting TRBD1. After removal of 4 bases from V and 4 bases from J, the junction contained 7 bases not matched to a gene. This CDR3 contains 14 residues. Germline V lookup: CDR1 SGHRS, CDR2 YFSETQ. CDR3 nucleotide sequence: TGCGCCAGCAGCCTCCGACAGGGCCCCTATGGCTACACCTTC. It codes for CASSLRQGPYGYTF.

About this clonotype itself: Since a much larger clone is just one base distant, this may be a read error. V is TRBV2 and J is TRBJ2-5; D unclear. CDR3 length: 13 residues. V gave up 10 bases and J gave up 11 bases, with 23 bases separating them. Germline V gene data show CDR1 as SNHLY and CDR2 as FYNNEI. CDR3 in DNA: TGTGCCATTTTAAGAAGTAGATGGAATGAGCAGTACTTC. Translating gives CAILRSRWNEQYF. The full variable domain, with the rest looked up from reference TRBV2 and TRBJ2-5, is EPEVTQTPSHQVTQMGQEVILRCVPISNHLYFYWYRQILGQKVEFLVSFYNNEISEKSEIFDDQFSVERPDGSNFTLKIRSTKLEDSAMYFCAILRSRWNEQYFGPGTRLLVL.

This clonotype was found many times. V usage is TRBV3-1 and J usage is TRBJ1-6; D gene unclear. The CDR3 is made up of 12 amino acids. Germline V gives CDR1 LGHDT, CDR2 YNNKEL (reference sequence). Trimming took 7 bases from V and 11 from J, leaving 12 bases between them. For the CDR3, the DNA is TGTGCCAGCACAAACGGCAGGACACCCCTCCACTTT. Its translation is CASTNGRTPLHF.

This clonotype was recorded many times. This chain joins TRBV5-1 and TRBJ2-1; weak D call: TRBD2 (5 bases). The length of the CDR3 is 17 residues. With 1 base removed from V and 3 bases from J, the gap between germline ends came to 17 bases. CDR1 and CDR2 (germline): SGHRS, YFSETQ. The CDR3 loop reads CASSLLRAERSYNEQFF. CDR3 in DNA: TGCGCCAGCAGCTTGCTACGAGCGGAGAGAAGCTACAATGAGCAGTTCTTC.

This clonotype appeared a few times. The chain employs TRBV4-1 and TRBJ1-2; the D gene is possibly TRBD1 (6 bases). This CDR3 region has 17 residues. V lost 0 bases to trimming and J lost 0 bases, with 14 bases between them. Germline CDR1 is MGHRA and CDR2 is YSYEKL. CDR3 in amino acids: CASSQDNRDTANYGYTF. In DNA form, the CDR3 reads TGCGCCAGCAGCCAAGATAACAGGGACACAGCTAACTATGGCTACACCTTC.

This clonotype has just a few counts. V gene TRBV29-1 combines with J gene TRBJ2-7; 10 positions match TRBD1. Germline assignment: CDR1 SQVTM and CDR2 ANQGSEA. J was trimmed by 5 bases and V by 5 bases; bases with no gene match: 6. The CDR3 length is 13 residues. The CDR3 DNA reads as TGCAGCGTTACCGGGACAGGGGTTCACGAGCAGTACTTC. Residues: CSVTGTGVHEQYF.

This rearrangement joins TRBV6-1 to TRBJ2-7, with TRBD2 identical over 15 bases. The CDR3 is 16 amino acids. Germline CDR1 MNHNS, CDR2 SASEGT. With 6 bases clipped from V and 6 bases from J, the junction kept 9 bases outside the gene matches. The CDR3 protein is CASRFGLAGGQGEQYF. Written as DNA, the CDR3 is TGTGCCAGCAGATTCGGACTAGCGGGAGGGCAGGGCGAGCAGTACTTC.

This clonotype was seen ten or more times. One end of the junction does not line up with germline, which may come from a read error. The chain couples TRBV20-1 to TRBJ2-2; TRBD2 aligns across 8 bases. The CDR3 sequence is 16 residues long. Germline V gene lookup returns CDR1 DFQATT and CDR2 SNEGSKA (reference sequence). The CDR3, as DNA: TGCAGTGCTAGGGCAAGCGGGAGCCCGAACGCCGGGGAGCTGTTTTTT. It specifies CSARASGSPNAGELFF.

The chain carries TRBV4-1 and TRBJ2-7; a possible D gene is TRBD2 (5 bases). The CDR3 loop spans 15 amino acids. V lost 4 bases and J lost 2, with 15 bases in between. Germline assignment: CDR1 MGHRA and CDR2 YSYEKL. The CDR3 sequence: CASSPFSEVTYEQYF. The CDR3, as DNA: TGCGCCAGCAGCCCTTTTTCGGAGGTAACCTACGAGCAGTACTTC.

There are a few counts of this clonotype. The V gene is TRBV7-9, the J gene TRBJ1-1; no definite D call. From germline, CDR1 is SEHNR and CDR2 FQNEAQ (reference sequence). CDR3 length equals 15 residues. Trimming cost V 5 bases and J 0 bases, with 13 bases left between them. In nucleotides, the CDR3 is TGTGCCAGCAGCCCCTTTGGGGAATTGAACACTGAAGCTTTCTTT. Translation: CASSPFGELNTEAFF. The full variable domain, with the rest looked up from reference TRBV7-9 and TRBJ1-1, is DTGVSQNPRHKITKRGQNVTFRCDPISEHNRLYWYRQTLGQGPEFLTYFQNEAQLEKSRLLSDRFSAERPKGSFSTLEIQRTEQGDSAMYLCASSPFGELNTEAFFGQGTRLTVV.

The CDR3 bases are TGTGCCAGTAGGACAGGGTCGGTGGATCAGCCCCAGCATTTT. Its protein is CASRTGSVDQPQHF. V and J are TRBV19 and TRBJ1-5; 7 bases align to TRBD1. The V gene end was trimmed by 6 bases and the J gene end by 5 bases; junction bases not matched to a gene: 7. Germline values: CDR1 LNHDA, CDR2 SQIVND (reference sequence). This CDR3 region has 14 residues.

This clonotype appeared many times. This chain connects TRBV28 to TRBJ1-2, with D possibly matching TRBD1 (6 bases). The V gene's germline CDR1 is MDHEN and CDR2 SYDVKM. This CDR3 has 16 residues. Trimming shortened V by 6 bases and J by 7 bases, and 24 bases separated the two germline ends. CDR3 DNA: TGTGCCAGCAGAACCCCCGCGGTAGGGGGGAGGGGTGGCTACACCTTC. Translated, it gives CASRTPAVGGRGGYTF.

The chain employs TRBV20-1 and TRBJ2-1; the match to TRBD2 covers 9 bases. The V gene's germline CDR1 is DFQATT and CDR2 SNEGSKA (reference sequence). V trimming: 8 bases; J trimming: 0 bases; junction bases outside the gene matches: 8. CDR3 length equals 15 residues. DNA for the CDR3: TGCAGTCTCCGGGATAGCGGGAGCTCCTACAATGAGCAGTTCTTC. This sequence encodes CSLRDSGSSYNEQFF.

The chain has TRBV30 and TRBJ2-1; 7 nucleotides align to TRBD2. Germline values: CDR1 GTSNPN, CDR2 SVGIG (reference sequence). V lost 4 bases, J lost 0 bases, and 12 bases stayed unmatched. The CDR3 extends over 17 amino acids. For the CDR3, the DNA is TGTGCCTGGATGAGACGCCTAGCGGTAAGCTCCTACAATGAGCAGTTCTTC. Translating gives CAWMRRLAVSSYNEQFF.

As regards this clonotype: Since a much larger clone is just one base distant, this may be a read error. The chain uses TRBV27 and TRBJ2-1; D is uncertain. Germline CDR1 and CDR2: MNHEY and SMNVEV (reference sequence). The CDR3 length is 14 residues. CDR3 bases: TGTGCCGGCAGTAGGCTCCCCCAGGCCCATGAGCAGTTCTTC. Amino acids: CAGSRLPQAHEQFF.